This TCR beta chain originates from a study of control samples from healthy donors and cancer patients. Using immunoSEQ multiplex PCR, the repertoire was profiled, and TCRdb retains in-frame clones only, with some absent. The sample consists of around 190,000 clones, more than 90% of them appearing once. The CDR3 runs to 11 residues. The V call is TRBV21-1, the J call TRBJ2-1. TRBV21-1 is annotated as a pseudogene. Material for sequencing was blood. The TCR sequence derives from a man aged 25 to 45 in good health. The CDR3 coding sequence is TGTGCCAGCAGCAAAATTTATGAGCAGTTCTTC. Amino acids: CASSKIYEQFF.